Listed below are T cell receptor beta chains from one sample, sequenced in a study of monozygotic twins with inflammatory bowel disease. TCRdb reprocessed the 5' RACE reads and keeps a single row for each CDR3 protein, giving no DNA. The sample has about 300,000 distinct CDR3 sequences. Sequencing was carried out using blood. The origin of the receptors is a human donor with ulcerative colitis or Crohn's disease, or a healthy co-twin of an affected twin (not recorded which). Each CDR3 is given with its conserved first and last residue. Fields, in order: J gene, V gene, CDR3 protein.

TRBJ2-3 TRBV4-3 CASSQASGGGGTDTQYF
TRBJ2-7 TRBV20-1 CSAYVGSSYEQYF
TRBJ2-3 TRBV6-5 CASSYSSSGRRTDTQYF
TRBJ2-7 TRBV29-1 CSVTGPKEQYF
TRBJ2-1 TRBV14 CASSHDTPGNEQFF
TRBJ1-5 TRBV28 CASSPATGQGQPQHF
TRBJ2-7 TRBV7-2 CASSWTSGAYEQYF
TRBJ2-1 TRBV20-1 CSAGETVSYEQFF
TRBJ2-1 TRBV18 CASSPLGGSYSYNEQFF
TRBJ2-5 TRBV28 CASSFGSGRETQYF
TRBJ2-5 TRBV9 CASSSRGGIQETQYF
TRBJ2-7 TRBV6-1 CASRQSIGQSYEQYF
TRBJ1-4 TRBV5-5 CASSLILTATNEKLFF
TRBJ2-5 TRBV29-1 CSVAFQETQYF
TRBJ2-3 TRBV24-1 CATGPSSGGPRTDTQYF
TRBJ1-6 TRBV6-1 CASSGTGSSYNSPLHF
TRBJ2-3 TRBV15 CATRDQVITDTQYF
TRBJ2-2 TRBV5-1 CASSRGQGWTGELFF
TRBJ1-4 TRBV19 CASDSGATEKLFF
TRBJ2-7 TRBV28 CASSLDRGYEQYF
TRBJ2-4 TRBV20-1 CSHLKANIQYF
TRBJ2-1 TRBV29-1 CSASSGVTYNEQFF
TRBJ1-2 TRBV5-1 CASNEGTGNGYTF
TRBJ2-7 TRBV4-3 CASSQVLGSPSHEQYF
TRBJ1-5 TRBV2 CAGAGDNQPQHF
TRBJ2-7 TRBV20-1 CSARLAGEAYEQYF
TRBJ1-5 TRBV6-1 CASSPSQGKNQPQHF
TRBJ1-1 TRBV6-1 CASRSLAGVNTEAFF
TRBJ1-2 TRBV5-1 CASSSGYRGANYGYTF
TRBJ2-3 TRBV7-6 CASSRGLAGKTDTQYF
TRBJ1-5 TRBV9 CASSVVDGLNQPQHF
TRBJ1-2 TRBV6-6 CASSNPRYGYTF
TRBJ2-3 TRBV20-1 CSAATGTLYTDTQYF
TRBJ1-1 TRBV19 CASSGAIKRTEAFF
TRBJ1-2 TRBV20-1 CSADDRADGYTF
TRBJ2-1 TRBV7-9 CASSTSGTSFF
TRBJ1-2 TRBV2 CASRDRTGDGYTF
TRBJ1-2 TRBV14 CASSHSITNYGYTF
TRBJ1-4 TRBV12-3/TRBV12-4 CASSLAYTDKNEKLFF
TRBJ2-3 TRBV19 CASSTQRTSGSPDTQYF
TRBJ1-2 TRBV7-2 CASSHRLVNYGYTF
TRBJ2-1 TRBV12-3/TRBV12-4 CASRPSGTPYNEQFF
TRBJ1-5 TRBV12-3/TRBV12-4 CASSGDRVQPQHF
TRBJ2-1 TRBV18 CASSTIAGIAYNEQFF
TRBJ2-7 TRBV30 CAWKRGSGPGNYEQYF
TRBJ2-1 TRBV9 CASSVLAGSYNEQFF
TRBJ1-5 TRBV20-1 CSATGINSNQPQHF
TRBJ2-1 TRBV6-1 CASSRGTGANNEQFF
TRBJ2-1 TRBV10-3 CAISVATGLTYNEQFF
TRBJ2-7 TRBV20-1 CSATTGDSSYEQYF
TRBJ1-6 TRBV5-1 CASSPGGNNSPLHF